The clone carrying this TCR beta chain appeared once. Antigen: not known. This CDR3 spans 14 amino acids. V dropped 0 bases and J dropped 5 bases, with 11 bases sitting between them. CDR1 and CDR2 (germline): SGHTS, YDEGEE. The rectum was sampled with one to two pinch biopsies at colonoscopy. Ulcerative colitis patients received no immunosuppressive medication before the diagnostic colonoscopy. This entry belongs to a study of pediatric ulcerative colitis. Using immunoSEQ multiplex PCR, the repertoire was profiled, and TCRdb retains in-frame clones only, with some absent. Of 30,000 or so clones detected, roughly 81% appear once; the ten largest clones hold around 0.96%. Points from the study as a whole: Rectal pinch biopsies may include blood-derived T cells. Blood-rectal clonal overlap within each person was significantly higher in ulcerative colitis patients than controls. Rectal repertoires separated controls, mild-moderate and acute severe colitis.

Sequencing was done on a sample of gut tissue. The V and J genes are TRBV5-8 and TRBJ2-5; the D is unclear. The source is a boy younger than 18 with mild ulcerative colitis. CDR3 nucleotide sequence: TGTGCCAGCAGCTTGGGCCTAAGCAGGGAGACCCAGTACTTC. It codes for CASSLGLSRETQYF.